This T cell receptor beta chain was retrieved from a study of blood T cell repertoires in COVID-19. The overall study: COVID-19 samples collected from the United States, Italy and Spain covered acute and convalescent phases. Sample material is recorded as cDNA or gDNA derived from T cells, B-cell-depleted T cells, or PBMCs.

Original data processing: Estimates of nucleated cell counts were drawn from the amplification of reference gene primers. TCRdb keeps only in-frame clones here, not all; method: immunoSEQ multiplex PCR. V and J calls and clone size are given by that table; D and trimming were obtained from the DNA. The table shows around 37,000 clones, with 70% to 90% occurring only once. CDR1 ENHRY and CDR2 SYGVKD come from the germline V gene. The CDR3 has 13 residues. The V gene end was trimmed by 10 bases and the J gene end by 5 bases; junction bases not matched to a gene: 11. The clonotype comes from a human donor in a cohort sampled during active COVID-19. This chain uses TRBV10-3 with TRBJ2-7; the match to TRBD2 covers 7 bases. The sample taken for sequencing was peripheral blood. The CDR3, as DNA: TGTGCCACTCGGGACTACCCTCTTGACGAGCAGTACTTC. Protein: CATRDYPLDEQYF.